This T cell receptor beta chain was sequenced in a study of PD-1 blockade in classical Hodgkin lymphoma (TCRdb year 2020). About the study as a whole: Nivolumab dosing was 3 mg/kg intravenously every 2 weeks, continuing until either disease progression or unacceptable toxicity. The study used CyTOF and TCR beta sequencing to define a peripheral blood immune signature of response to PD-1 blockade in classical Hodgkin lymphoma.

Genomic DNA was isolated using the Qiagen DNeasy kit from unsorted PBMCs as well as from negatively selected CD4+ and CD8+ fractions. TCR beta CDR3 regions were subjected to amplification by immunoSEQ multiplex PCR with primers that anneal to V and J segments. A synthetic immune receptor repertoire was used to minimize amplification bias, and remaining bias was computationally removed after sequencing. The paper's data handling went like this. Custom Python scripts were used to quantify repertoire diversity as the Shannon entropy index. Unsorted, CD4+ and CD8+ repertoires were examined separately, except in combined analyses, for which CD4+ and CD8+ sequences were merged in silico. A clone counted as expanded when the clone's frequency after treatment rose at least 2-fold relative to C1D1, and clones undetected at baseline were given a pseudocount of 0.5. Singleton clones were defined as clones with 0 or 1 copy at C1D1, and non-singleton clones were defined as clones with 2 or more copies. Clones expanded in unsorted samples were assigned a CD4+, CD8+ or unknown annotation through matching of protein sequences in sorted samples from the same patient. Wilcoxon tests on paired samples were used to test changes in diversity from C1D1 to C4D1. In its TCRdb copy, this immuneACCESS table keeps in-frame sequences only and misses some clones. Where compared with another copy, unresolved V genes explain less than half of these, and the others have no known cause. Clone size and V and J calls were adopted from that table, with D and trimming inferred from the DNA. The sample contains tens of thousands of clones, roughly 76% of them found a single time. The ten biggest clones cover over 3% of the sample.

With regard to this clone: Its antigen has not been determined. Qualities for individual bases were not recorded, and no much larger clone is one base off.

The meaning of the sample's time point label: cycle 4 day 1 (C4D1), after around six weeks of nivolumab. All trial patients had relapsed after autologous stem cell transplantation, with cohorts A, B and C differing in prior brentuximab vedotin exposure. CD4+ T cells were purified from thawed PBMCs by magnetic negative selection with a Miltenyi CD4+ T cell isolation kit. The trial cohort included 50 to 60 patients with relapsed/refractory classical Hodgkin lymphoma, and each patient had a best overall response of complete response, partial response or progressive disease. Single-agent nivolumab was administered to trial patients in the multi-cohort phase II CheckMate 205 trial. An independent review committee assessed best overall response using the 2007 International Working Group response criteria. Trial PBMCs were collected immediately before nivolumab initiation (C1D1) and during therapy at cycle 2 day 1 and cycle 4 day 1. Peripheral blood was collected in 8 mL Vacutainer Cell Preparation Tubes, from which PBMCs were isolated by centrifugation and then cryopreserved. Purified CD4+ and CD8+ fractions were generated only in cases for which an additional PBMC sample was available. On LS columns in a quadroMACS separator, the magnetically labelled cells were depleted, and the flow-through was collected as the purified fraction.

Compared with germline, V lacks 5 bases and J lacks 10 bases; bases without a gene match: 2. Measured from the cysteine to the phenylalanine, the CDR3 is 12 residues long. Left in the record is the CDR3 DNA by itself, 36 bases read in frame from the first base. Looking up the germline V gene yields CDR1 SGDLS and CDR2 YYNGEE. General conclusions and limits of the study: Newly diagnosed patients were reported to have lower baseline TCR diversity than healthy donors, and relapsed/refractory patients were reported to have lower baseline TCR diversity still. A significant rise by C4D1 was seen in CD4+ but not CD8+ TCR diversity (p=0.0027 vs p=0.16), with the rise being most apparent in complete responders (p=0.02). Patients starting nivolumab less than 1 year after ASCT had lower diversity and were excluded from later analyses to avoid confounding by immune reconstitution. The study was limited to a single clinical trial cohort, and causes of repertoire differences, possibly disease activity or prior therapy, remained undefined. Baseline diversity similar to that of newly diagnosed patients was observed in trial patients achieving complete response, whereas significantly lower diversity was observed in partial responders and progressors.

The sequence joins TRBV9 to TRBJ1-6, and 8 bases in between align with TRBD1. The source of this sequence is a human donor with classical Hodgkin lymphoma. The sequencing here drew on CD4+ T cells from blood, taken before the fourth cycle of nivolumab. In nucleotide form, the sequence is TGTGCCAGCAGTGGACAGGGCTCACCCCTCCACTTT. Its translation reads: CASSGQGSPLHF.